The 21 T cell receptor beta chains below all came from one sample that was sequenced in a study of T cell repertoires in cytomegalovirus infection. MiXCR, applied by TCRdb to the reads, yields one record per CDR3 protein. The sample shows approximately 500,000 distinct CDR3 sequences, about 15% of them seen only once. Input material: CD8+ T cells from PBMCs. These receptors all come from a human donor in good health (CMV status not recorded). Some clones in this sample may be carry-over from other donors' samples.

Only a few counts were recorded for this clonotype. The V and J genes are TRBV11-2 and TRBJ1-1, with D possibly TRBD1 on 6 matching bases. Germline V gene lookup returns CDR1 SGHAT and CDR2 FQNNGV. Trimming took off 3 bases at V and 3 bases at J, with 11 bases between the two ends. The length of the CDR3 is 14 residues. This chain's CDR3 is CASSFYREDTEAFF. In DNA form, the CDR3 reads TGTGCCAGCAGCTTTTACAGGGAAGACACTGAAGCTTTCTTT.

On this clonotype itself: Since no conserved phenylalanine or tryptophan closes the CDR3, a read error is the likely cause. The chain couples TRBV7-2 to TRBJ2-1; D is perhaps TRBD2 (6 bases). Trimming left V 3 bases short and J 9 bases short, with 15 bases between. The germline V gene encodes CDR1 SGHTA and CDR2 FQGNSA. The CDR3 totals 14 residues. The CDR3 loop is CASSFEAGILEQFL. CDR3 bases: TGTGCCAGCAGCTTCGAGGCGGGAATTCTTGAGCAGTTCTTA.

The V and J genes are TRBV27 and TRBJ2-7; 11 bases match TRBD1. Germline V lookup: CDR1 MNHEY, CDR2 SMNVEV (reference sequence). V lost 6 bases and J lost 6; bases outside the gene matches: 7. The CDR3 consists of 14 residues. The CDR3 DNA follows: TGTGCCAGCAGGAATACCGGGACAGGGGGCGAGCAGTACTTC. This encodes CASRNTGTGGEQYF.

The V gene is TRBV2, the J gene TRBJ2-1, with D perhaps matching TRBD2 (5 bases). Germline assignment: CDR1 SNHLY and CDR2 FYNNEI. V was clipped by 2 bases and J by 3 bases, with 17 bases between them. The CDR3 is made up of 17 amino acids. The CDR3, as DNA: TGTGCCAGCAGTGAAATCCAAGCTGTGAGGGACTACAATGAGCAGTTCTTC. Translated: CASSEIQAVRDYNEQFF.

This clonotype came up many times. This chain connects TRBV7-2 to TRBJ2-4; TRBD2 matches at 11 bases. V shed 3 bases and J 9 bases; nucleotides not matched to a gene: 7. This CDR3 region has 15 residues. CDR1 SGHTA and CDR2 FQGNSA come from the germline V gene. The CDR3 sequence is CASSLTSGEEGIQYF. The CDR3 DNA follows: TGTGCCAGCAGCTTGACTAGCGGGGAAGAGGGCATTCAGTACTTC.

Remarks on this clonotype: This could be a read error, since a much larger clone is one nucleotide away. Without the conserved terminal phenylalanine or tryptophan, this CDR3 likely stems from a read error. This chain uses TRBV7-9 with TRBJ2-1; possibly TRBD2 for D (6 bases). Trimming pared 3 bases from V and 6 bases from J, leaving 15 bases between. The CDR3 is 15 residues long. Germline V gives CDR1 SEHNR, CDR2 FQNEAQ (reference sequence). This chain's CDR3 is CASSFWPSVVNEQFL. CDR3 coding DNA: TGTGCCAGCAGCTTTTGGCCTAGCGTAGTCAATGAGCAGTTCTTA.

This clonotype was detected ten times or more. V and J are TRBV19 and TRBJ2-7; TRBD2 aligns across 7 bases. V trimming: 6 bases; J trimming: 4 bases; junction bases outside the gene matches: 12. Germline loops: CDR1 LNHDA, CDR2 SQIVND (reference sequence). This CDR3 contains 15 residues. The chain's CDR3 is CASSPHGGKEYEQYF. CDR3 DNA: TGTGCCAGTAGCCCCCACGGGGGGAAGGAATACGAGCAGTACTTC.

V usage is TRBV6-6 and J usage is TRBJ1-1; 10 bases align to TRBD1. Looked up from germline, CDR1 is MNHNY and CDR2 is SVGAGI (reference sequence). CDR3 length equals 14 residues. Losses at the gene ends were 0 bases for V and 6 bases for J; bases not matched to a gene: 1. The CDR3 here is CASSYSGQGAEAFF. The CDR3 nucleotides read TGTGCCAGCAGTTACTCCGGACAGGGGGCTGAAGCTTTCTTT.

This rearrangement joins TRBV29-1 to TRBJ2-2; 12 bases align to TRBD2. Germline lookup yields CDR1 SQVTM and CDR2 ANQGSEA. Trimming at V came to 6 bases and at J to 1 base, leaving 9 bases not matched to a gene. The CDR3 runs to 17 residues. The CDR3 protein is CSVRTSGARLNTGELFF. For the CDR3, the DNA is TGCAGCGTGCGGACTAGCGGGGCCCGTTTGAACACCGGGGAGCTGTTTTTT.

This clonotype was recorded many times. This rearrangement joins TRBV5-6 to TRBJ1-1; TRBD1 aligns across 11 bases. The CDR3 contains 17 residues. V lost 2 bases, J lost 1 base, and 7 bases stayed unmatched. The V gene's germline CDR1 is SGHDT and CDR2 YYEEEE. CDR3: CASSFGLGTGGNTEAFF. DNA of the CDR3: TGTGCCAGCAGCTTTGGCCTCGGGACAGGGGGGAACACTGAAGCTTTCTTT.

In this sample, this clonotype turned up many times. The genes are TRBV7-7 and TRBJ2-2, with unresolved D. The germline V gene has CDR1 SSHAT and CDR2 FNYEAQ (reference sequence). Deletions cut 3 bases from V and 1 base from J, with 6 bases between. The CDR3 contains 14 residues. The CDR3 protein is CASSFKGNTGELFF. CDR3 DNA sequence: TGTGCCAGCAGCTTTAAAGGGAACACCGGGGAGCTGTTTTTT.

This clonotype has ten or more counts. The V call is TRBV12-3 or TRBV12-4, the J call TRBJ1-1; D is unclear. V was trimmed by 7 bases and J by 5 bases, leaving 14 bases between them. This CDR3 region has 13 residues. The CDR3 region is CASTERVGTEAFF. The DNA of the CDR3 is TGTGCCAGCACCGAAAGGGTCGGGACTGAAGCTTTCTTT.

This clonotype was seen at least ten times. V is TRBV6-4 and J is TRBJ2-3, with 7 nucleotides matching TRBD2. Germline loops: CDR1 MRHNA, CDR2 SNTAGT. The junction had 4 bases not matched to a gene; V was cut back by 2 bases and J by 2 bases. This CDR3 is built from 15 residues. CDR3 amino acids: CASSDGTMDTDTQYF. In DNA, the CDR3 is TGTGCCAGCAGTGACGGGACTATGGACACAGATACGCAGTATTTT.

This clonotype was detected many times. The J gene is TRBJ2-2, the V gene TRBV27; D is uncertain. In germline, CDR1 is MNHEY, CDR2 SMNVEV (reference sequence). This CDR3 is 14 amino acids long. Trimming took 8 bases from V and 2 from J, leaving 12 bases between them. DNA for the CDR3: TGTGCCAGCTTTTCTGGTTTCAACACCGGGGAGCTGTTTTTT. Its protein product is CASFSGFNTGELFF.

This clonotype was seen at least ten times. The chain links TRBV7-9 to TRBJ1-1, with 12 bases identical to TRBD1. This CDR3 is 16 amino acids long. Germline-derived CDR1 and CDR2 are SEHNR and FQNEAQ (reference sequence). J was trimmed by 5 bases and V by 5 bases; bases with no gene match: 9. For the CDR3, the DNA is TGTGCCAGCAGCCGGGACAGGGGGCTGGGGAGGACTGAAGCTTTCTTT. Translating it yields CASSRDRGLGRTEAFF.

Ten or more counts support this clonotype. The chain couples TRBV12-3 or TRBV12-4 to TRBJ2-6; D remains ambiguous. The CDR3 runs 15 residues. Trimming took 5 bases from V and 0 from J, leaving 8 bases between them. CDR3 protein: CASSKGFSGANVLTF. The CDR3 nucleotides are TGTGCCAGCAGTAAAGGCTTCTCTGGGGCCAACGTCCTGACTTTC.

The chain joins TRBV28 to TRBJ2-2; D remains ambiguous. The CDR3 is 13 amino acids. The V end was cut by 6 bases, the J end by 5 bases, with 10 bases between. The V gene's germline CDR1 is MDHEN and CDR2 SYDVKM. The DNA of the CDR3 is TGTGCCAGCAGGCCAGGAGAGACCGGGGAGCTGTTTTTT. It yields the protein CASRPGETGELFF.

J is TRBJ2-1 and V is TRBV10-2; the match to TRBD2 covers 8 bases. Trimming cost V 6 bases and J 7 bases; bases outside gene matches: 11. Looked up from germline, CDR1 is WSHSY and CDR2 is SAAADI. The CDR3 runs to 15 residues. Written as DNA, the CDR3 is TGCGCCAGCAGCCAAAGCGGGAGAGTGGGGAATGAGCAGTTCTTC. This sequence encodes CASSQSGRVGNEQFF.

The V call is TRBV25-1, the J call TRBJ2-1; 12 bases are shared with TRBD2. The germline V gene has CDR1 MGHDK and CDR2 SYGVNS. Trimming cost V 4 bases and J 2 bases; bases outside gene matches: 6. The CDR3 has 17 amino acids. The CDR3 is CASSGPGTSGPYNEQFF. DNA for the CDR3: TGTGCCAGCAGTGGGCCCGGGACTAGCGGGCCCTACAATGAGCAGTTCTTC.

This clonotype was counted a few times. J is TRBJ2-3 and V is TRBV6-6, with 13 bases that match TRBD2. The CDR3 runs 18 residues. V lost 6 bases, J lost 2 bases, and 11 bases stayed unmatched. Germline CDR1 MNHNY, CDR2 SVGAGI (reference sequence). The CDR3 nucleotides read TGTGCCAGCAGCGTAGAGGGACTAGCGGGAACTACCACAGATACGCAGTATTTT. The encoded protein is CASSVEGLAGTTTDTQYF.

J is TRBJ2-7 and V is TRBV6-6, with 11 bases matching TRBD2. Trimming removed 6 bases from V and 5 bases from J; junction bases left unmatched: 9. The CDR3 contains 15 residues. The germline CDR1 and CDR2 sequences are MNHNY and SVGAGI (reference sequence). The CDR3 here is CASRPTSGSRNEQYF. In nucleotides, the CDR3 is TGTGCCAGCAGACCTACTAGCGGGAGTCGGAACGAGCAGTACTTC.